The 12 T cell receptor beta chains in this list originate from one sample, sequenced in a study of blood T cell repertoires in COVID-19. Here immunoSEQ multiplex PCR was the method, and the copy in TCRdb shows in-frame clones only, minus some. The sample consists of some 300,000 clones, under 90% of them appearing once. The sample consisted of PBMCs or T cells enriched from blood (not recorded which). These receptors were obtained from a woman between 35 and 50 years old who had recovered from COVID-19.

The chain recombines TRBV11-2 with TRBJ1-2, with D unresolved. The CDR3 covers 15 residues. CDR1 SGHAT and CDR2 FQNNGV come from the germline V gene. V gave up 8 bases and J gave up 0 bases, with 16 bases separating them. CDR3: CASRSGPTANYGYTF. The CDR3 nucleotides read TGTGCCAGCCGCAGCGGGCCGACCGCTAACTATGGCTACACCTTC.

V is TRBV6-5 and J is TRBJ1-2; the D gene is possibly TRBD1 (6 bases). The CDR3 consists of 14 residues. Germline CDR1 MNHEY, CDR2 SVGAGI. Trimming shortened V by 2 bases and J by 2 bases, and 9 bases separated the two germline ends. As DNA, the CDR3 is TGTGCCAGCAGTTACGCCGGACAGAACTATGGCTACACCTTC. As protein: CASSYAGQNYGYTF.

This clone was counted between two and nine times. The rearrangement uses TRBV11-3 and TRBJ2-2; 10 bases match TRBD1. This CDR3 is built from 16 residues. V lost 5 bases, J lost 5 bases, and 8 bases stayed unmatched. Germline values: CDR1 SGHNT, CDR2 YENEEA. CDR3 in amino acids: CASSPGDRGRTGELFF. The CDR3 DNA is TGTGCCAGCAGCCCGGGGGACAGGGGAAGAACCGGGGAGCTGTTTTTT.

J is TRBJ1-3 and V is TRBV5-8; the match to TRBD1 covers 7 bases. Germline trimming cut 4 bases from V and 0 bases from J; bases unmatched to any gene: 4. CDR3 length: 15 amino acids. CDR1 and CDR2 (germline): SGHTS, YDEGEE. CDR3 coding DNA: TGTGCCAGCAGCGTCCGACAGGGCTCTGGAAACACCATATATTTT. Its translation: CASSVRQGSGNTIYF. Looking up the rest from reference TRBV5-8 and TRBJ1-3 gives the full variable domain: EAGVTQSPTHLIKTRGQQATLRCSPISGHTSVYWYQQALGLGLQFLLWYDEGEERNRGNFPPRFSGRQFPNYSSELNVNALELEDSALYLCASSVRQGSGNTIYFGEGSWLTVV.

This chain connects TRBV6-2 or TRBV6-3 to TRBJ2-7; D is undetermined. This CDR3 is 15 amino acids long. Germline CDR1 MNHEY, CDR2 SVGEGT. Trimming removed 2 bases at V and 2 bases at J, with 13 bases between. The CDR3 loop is CASSYEAQYPYEQYF. The CDR3 DNA is TGTGCCAGCAGTTACGAGGCCCAATATCCCTACGAGCAGTACTTC.

The V call is TRBV7-2, the J call TRBJ1-5; 8 bases align to TRBD1. V shed 5 bases, J shed 4 bases, and the junction held 7 bases outside the gene matches. Germline loops: CDR1 SGHTA, CDR2 FQGNSA. The CDR3 is 15 amino acids. The CDR3: CASSLDRALNQPQHF. CDR3 coding DNA: TGTGCCAGCAGCCTGGACAGGGCGCTAAATCAGCCCCAGCATTTT.

This chain connects TRBV5-4 to TRBJ1-2; D remains unclear. Germline V gene data show CDR1 as SGHNT and CDR2 as YYREEE (reference sequence). The CDR3 runs 12 residues. V lost 0 bases and J lost 4, with 4 bases in between. CDR3: CASSLAPYGYTF. The CDR3, as DNA: TGTGCCAGCAGCTTGGCTCCCTATGGCTACACCTTC.

This sequence joins TRBV21-1 and TRBJ2-5; the table's D call, TRBD1, has no DNA check behind it. TRBV21-1 is designated a pseudogene. This CDR3 contains 16 residues. The CDR3 sequence is CASSTGGRGYQETQYF. CDR3 DNA: TGTGCCAGCAGCACTGGAGGCAGGGGTTACCAAGAGACCCAGTACTTC.

The chain links TRBV7-2 to TRBJ2-7, with 8 bases lining up with TRBD2. The germline gives CDR1 SGHTA, CDR2 FQGNSA. V lost 6 bases and J lost 7; bases outside the gene matches: 5. This CDR3 is 12 amino acids long. CDR3 loop: CASRIAGREQYF. The DNA of the CDR3 is TGTGCCAGCAGAATAGCGGGGAGGGAGCAGTACTTC.

The CDR3 reads CATSRGPATNEKLFF. The CDR3 DNA sequence: TGTGCCACCAGCAGAGGGCCCGCAACTAATGAAAAACTGTTTTTT. V gene TRBV15 combines with J gene TRBJ1-4; D is undetermined. The V and J ends lost 1 base and 0 bases respectively, with 6 bases between them. CDR3 size: 15 residues. Germline V gives CDR1 LNHNV, CDR2 YYDKDF (reference sequence).

The CDR3 DNA follows: TGTGCCGGGGGCAAGGGGGGACAGGGAGGCGAGCAGTACTTC. Protein product: CAGGKGGQGGEQYF. The gene calls are TRBV30 and TRBJ2-7; 9 bases align to TRBD1. Germline V gives CDR1 GTSNPN, CDR2 SVGIG (reference sequence). The CDR3 is 14 amino acids. J lost 6 bases, V lost 8 bases, and 14 bases had no gene match. Full variable domain (missing parts from reference TRBV30 and TRBJ2-7): SQTIHQWPATLVQPVGSPLSLECTVEGTSNPNLYWYRQAAGRGLQLLFYSVGIGQISSEVPQNLSASRPQDRQFILSSKKLLLSDSGFYLCAGGKGGQGGEQYFGPGTRLTVT.

This rearrangement joins TRBV12-3 or TRBV12-4 to TRBJ1-2; 9 positions match TRBD1. V gave up 6 bases and J gave up 7 bases; unmatched junction bases: 6. The CDR3 is 13 amino acids. The CDR3 DNA reads TGTGCCAGCAGAGGGGACAGGGAGTCTGGCTACACCTTC. Translating it yields CASRGDRESGYTF.